The clone carrying this TCR beta chain was seen once. Its target is unknown. These data originate in a study of cytomegalovirus exposure and HLA in healthy donors. Primers for the PCR totalled 60 Vbeta and 13 Jbeta. Here immunoSEQ multiplex PCR was the method, and the copy in TCRdb shows in-frame clones only, minus some. The sample comprises 70,000 to 90,000 clones, about 81% of which are singletons, and roughly 4.2% rests with the top ten. Study-level findings and limits: A few CMV-associated chains were confirmed in vitro to be specific for CMV antigens. Some public TCRs appeared in many individuals, while most sequences were rare. Data from an earlier analysis indicated that most TCR beta V segments were productive either about 87% or about 30% of the time. Associated with HLA alleles at 0.05 false discovery rate in a later analysis were over 15,000 TCR beta sequences.

The CDR3 is 13 amino acids. V lost 5 bases and J lost 1, with 9 bases in between. Germline V CDR1 and CDR2: GTSNPN, SVGIG (reference sequence). This sequence joins TRBV30 and TRBJ1-5; possible D gene TRBD1, 5 bases. This sequence originates from a man in his 60s in good health and CMV-seronegative. Material for sequencing was PBMCs. CDR3 nucleotide sequence: TGTGCCTGGTCAGGGATGAGCAATCAGCCCCAGCATTTT. Protein: CAWSGMSNQPQHF.